The source of this T cell receptor (beta chain) is a study of blood T cell repertoires in COVID-19 (dated by TCRdb to 2018 to 2020). Study-level background: The collaborator samples originated in the United States, Italy and Spain and spanned the acute and convalescent phases of COVID-19. The repertoires were released in a freely available public database meant as a resource for research on the immune response to SARS-CoV-2. Samples came from the ongoing ImmuneRACE study (first 160 participants) plus 1,254 subjects from 6 global collaborators. Deeply sampled blood TCRbeta repertoires from subjects exposed to, actively infected with, or recovered from COVID-19 were included in the dataset. The prospective study material was composed of cDNA or gDNA derived from T cells, B-cell-depleted T cells, or PBMCs. A de-identified subject ID, COVID-19 status, age in years and sex were almost always included in the sample metadata. Where available, HLA class I and class II types were taken from metadata supplied by the sample provider and were not determined by assay-based typing.

The germline V end is reduced by 7 bases and the J end by 5 bases; junction bases left unmatched: 7. Based on the germline V gene, the CDR1 and CDR2 sequences are SQVTM and ANQGSEA. From cysteine to phenylalanine, the CDR3 is 12 amino acids long. The DNA shown is the 36-base CDR3, in frame from base 1. Each collaborating institution followed its own protocols to collect whole blood in K2EDTA tubes. For TCRbeta analysis, collaborators shipped samples as frozen whole blood, isolated PBMCs, or DNA extracted from either of those sample types. TCRbeta CDR3 regions were amplified from genomic DNA using the immunoSEQ Assay, a bias-controlled multiplex PCR. The study's own analysis went as follows. The number of nucleated cells in each sample was estimated from the amplification of reference gene primers within the assay. To quantify the absolute abundance of each unique TCRbeta CDR3 rearrangement, sequence reads were collapsed and filtered. For each sample, productive Simpson clonality was calculated as the square root of Simpson's diversity index across productive rearrangements. As stored in TCRdb, this immuneACCESS dataset retains in-frame rearrangements with V and J assigned. A fraction of the clones does not appear; measured against another copy, unresolved V genes explain less than half of the discrepancy, and the remainder lacks a known reason. That table furnishes V, J and clone size, whereas the DNA furnished D and trimming. This sample lists 100,000 to 110,000 clones; more than 85% were detected once. The top ten hold about 7.4% of the sample.

Remarks on this clone: Its antigen has not been determined. Per-base quality was not reported, and no clone a single base away is much larger than it.

General conclusions and limits of the study: The amount of clinical and demographic metadata varied by source and participant and was provided uncurated.

Sequenced: peripheral blood. The V and J genes are TRBV29-1 and TRBJ1-2, with 7 junctional bases fitting TRBD1. This sequence was found in a man younger than 40 in a cohort sampled during active COVID-19. This receptor has the CDR3 CSGGGQIYGYTF. The bases read TGCAGCGGGGGGGGACAGATATATGGCTACACCTTC.